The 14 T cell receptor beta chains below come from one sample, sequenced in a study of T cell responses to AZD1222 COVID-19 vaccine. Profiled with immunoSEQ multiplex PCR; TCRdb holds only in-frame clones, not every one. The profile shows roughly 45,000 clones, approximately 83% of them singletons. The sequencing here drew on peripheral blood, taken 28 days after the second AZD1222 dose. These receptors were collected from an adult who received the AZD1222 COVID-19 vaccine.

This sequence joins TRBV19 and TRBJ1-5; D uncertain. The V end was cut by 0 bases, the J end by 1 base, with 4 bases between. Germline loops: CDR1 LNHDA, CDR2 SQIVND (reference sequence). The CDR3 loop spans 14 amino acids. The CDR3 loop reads CASSIEASNQPQHF. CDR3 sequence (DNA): TGTGCCAGTAGTATAGAGGCAAGCAATCAGCCCCAGCATTTT.

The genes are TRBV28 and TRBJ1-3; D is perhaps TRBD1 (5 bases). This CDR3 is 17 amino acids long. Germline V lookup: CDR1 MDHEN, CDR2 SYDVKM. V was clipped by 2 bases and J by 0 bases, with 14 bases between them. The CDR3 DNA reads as TGTGCCAGCAGTTTAAGGGGCCCGGGGAGCTCTGGAAACACCATATATTTT. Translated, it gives CASSLRGPGSSGNTIYF.

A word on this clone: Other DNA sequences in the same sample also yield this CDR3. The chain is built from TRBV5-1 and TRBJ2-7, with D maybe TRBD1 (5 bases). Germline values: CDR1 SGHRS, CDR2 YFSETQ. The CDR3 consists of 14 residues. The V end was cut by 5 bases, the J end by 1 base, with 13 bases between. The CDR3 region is CASSSQGPSYEQYF. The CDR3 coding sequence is TGCGCCAGCAGTTCCCAGGGCCCTTCCTACGAGCAGTACTTC.

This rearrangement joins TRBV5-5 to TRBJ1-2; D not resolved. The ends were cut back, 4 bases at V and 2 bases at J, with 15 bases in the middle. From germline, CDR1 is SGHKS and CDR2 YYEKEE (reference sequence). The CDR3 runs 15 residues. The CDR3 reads CASSRRRQTNYGYTF. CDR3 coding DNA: TGTGCCAGCAGCCGGCGGAGACAAACGAACTATGGCTACACCTTC. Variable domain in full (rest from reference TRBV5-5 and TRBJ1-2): DAGVTQSPTHLIKTRGQQVTLRCSPISGHKSVSWYQQVLGQGPQFIFQYYEKEERGRGNFPDRFSARQFPNYSSELNVNALLLGDSALYLCASSRRRQTNYGYTFGSGTRLTVV.

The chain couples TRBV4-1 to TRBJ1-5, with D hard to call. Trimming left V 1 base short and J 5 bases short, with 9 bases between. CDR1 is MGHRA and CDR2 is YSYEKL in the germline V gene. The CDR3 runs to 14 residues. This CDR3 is CASSQVGNDQPQHF. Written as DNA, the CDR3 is TGCGCCAGCAGCCAAGTGGGAAACGATCAGCCCCAGCATTTT.

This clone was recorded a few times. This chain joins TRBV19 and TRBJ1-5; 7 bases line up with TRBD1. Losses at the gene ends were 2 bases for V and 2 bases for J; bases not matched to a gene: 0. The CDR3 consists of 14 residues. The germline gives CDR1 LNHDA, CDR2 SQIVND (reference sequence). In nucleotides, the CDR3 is TGTGCCAGTAGTATAACAGGGGGCAATCAGCCCCAGCATTTT. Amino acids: CASSITGGNQPQHF.

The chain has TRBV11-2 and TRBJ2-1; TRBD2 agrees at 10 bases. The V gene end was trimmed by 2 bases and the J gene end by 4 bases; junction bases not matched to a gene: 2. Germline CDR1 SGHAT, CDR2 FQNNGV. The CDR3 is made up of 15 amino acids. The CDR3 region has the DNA TGTGCCAGCAGCTTAAGGACTAGCGGATACAATGAGCAGTTCTTC. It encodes CASSLRTSGYNEQFF.

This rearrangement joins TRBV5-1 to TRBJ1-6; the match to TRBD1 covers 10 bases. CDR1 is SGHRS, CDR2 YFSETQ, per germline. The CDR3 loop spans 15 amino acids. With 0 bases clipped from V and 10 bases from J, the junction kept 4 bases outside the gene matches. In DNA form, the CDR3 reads TGCGCCAGCAGCTTGGAGGGGACAGGGGCCTCACCCCTCCACTTT. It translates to CASSLEGTGASPLHF.

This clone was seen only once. The CDR3 coding sequence is TGTGCCAGCCAGGGTGGCGGATACGAGCAGTACTTC. Its translation is CASQGGGYEQYF. J is TRBJ2-7 and V is TRBV3-1 (or the pseudogene TRBV3-2); the D gene is possibly TRBD1 (5 bases). The CDR3 is 12 amino acids. Trimming took 8 bases from V and 4 from J, leaving 12 bases between them. Germline loops: CDR1 LGHDT, CDR2 YNNKEL (reference sequence).

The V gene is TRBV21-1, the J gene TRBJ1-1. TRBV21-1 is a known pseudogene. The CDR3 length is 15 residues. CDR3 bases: TGTGCCAGCAGCAAAGGGTTTTGGCCGAACCTAGAAGCTTTCTTT. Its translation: CASSKGFWPNLEAFF.

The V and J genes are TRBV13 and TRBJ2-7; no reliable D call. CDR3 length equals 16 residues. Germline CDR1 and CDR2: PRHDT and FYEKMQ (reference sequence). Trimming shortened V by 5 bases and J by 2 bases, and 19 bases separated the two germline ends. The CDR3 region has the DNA TGTGCCAGCAGCGCCGCCATGGGCGGAAATACCTACGAGCAGTACTTC. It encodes CASSAAMGGNTYEQYF.

The CDR3 reads CASSLRQGVGWNEKLFF. The CDR3 DNA sequence: TGTGCCAGCAGCCTTCGACAGGGGGTCGGGTGGAATGAAAAACTGTTTTTT. The chain carries TRBV14 and TRBJ1-4, with TRBD1 matching over 9 bases. Trimming removed 4 bases from V and 5 bases from J; junction bases left unmatched: 11. CDR1 is SGHDN and CDR2 is FVKESK in the germline V gene. The CDR3 has 17 amino acids.

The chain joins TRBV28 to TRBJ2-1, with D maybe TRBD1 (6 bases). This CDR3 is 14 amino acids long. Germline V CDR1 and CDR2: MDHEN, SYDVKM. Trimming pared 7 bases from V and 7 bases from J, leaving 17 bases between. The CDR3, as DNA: TGTGCCAGCATTGGAGGAGGACAGCAGAATGAGCAGTTCTTC. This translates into CASIGGGQQNEQFF.

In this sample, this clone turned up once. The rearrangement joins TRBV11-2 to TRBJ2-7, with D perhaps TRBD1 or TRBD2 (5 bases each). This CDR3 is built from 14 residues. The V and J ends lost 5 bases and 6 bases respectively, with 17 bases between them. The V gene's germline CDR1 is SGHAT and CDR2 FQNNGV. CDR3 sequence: CASSIVPGPGEQYF. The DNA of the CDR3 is TGTGCCAGCAGCATCGTTCCGGGGCCGGGCGAGCAGTACTTC.